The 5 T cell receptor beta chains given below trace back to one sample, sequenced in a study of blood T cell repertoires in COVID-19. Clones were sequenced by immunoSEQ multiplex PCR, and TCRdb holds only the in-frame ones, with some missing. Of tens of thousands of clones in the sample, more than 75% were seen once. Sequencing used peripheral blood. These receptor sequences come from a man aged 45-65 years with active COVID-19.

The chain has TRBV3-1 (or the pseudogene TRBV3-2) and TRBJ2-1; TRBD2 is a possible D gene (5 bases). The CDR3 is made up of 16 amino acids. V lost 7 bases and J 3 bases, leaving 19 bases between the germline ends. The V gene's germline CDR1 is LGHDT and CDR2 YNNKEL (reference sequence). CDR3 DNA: TGTGCCAGCAAAACTAGTGCCCGCTACGGCTACAATGAGCAGTTCTTC. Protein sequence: CASKTSARYGYNEQFF.

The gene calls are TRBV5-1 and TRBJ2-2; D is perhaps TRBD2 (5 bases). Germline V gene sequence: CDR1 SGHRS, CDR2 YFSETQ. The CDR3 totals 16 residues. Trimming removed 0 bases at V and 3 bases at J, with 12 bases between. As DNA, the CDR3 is TGCGCCAGCAGCTTGGCCGCGGGCTCGGACACCGGGGAGCTGTTTTTT. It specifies CASSLAAGSDTGELFF.

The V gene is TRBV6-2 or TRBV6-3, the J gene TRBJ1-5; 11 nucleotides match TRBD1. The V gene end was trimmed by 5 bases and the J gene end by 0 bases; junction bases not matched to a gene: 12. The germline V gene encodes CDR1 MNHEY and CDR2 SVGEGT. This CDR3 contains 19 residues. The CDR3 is CASSRDRDRGFSSNQPQHF. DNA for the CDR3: TGTGCCAGCAGTCGGGATCGGGACAGGGGGTTTAGTAGCAATCAGCCCCAGCATTTT.

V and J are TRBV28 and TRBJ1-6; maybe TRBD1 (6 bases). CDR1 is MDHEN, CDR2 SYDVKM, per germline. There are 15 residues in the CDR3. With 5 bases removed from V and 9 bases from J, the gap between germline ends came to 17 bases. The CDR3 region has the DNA TGTGCCAGCAGTCCTACCGGGACATGGGGTTCACCCCTCCACTTT. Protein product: CASSPTGTWGSPLHF. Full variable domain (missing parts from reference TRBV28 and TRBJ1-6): DVKVTQSSRYLVKRTGEKVFLECVQDMDHENMFWYRQDPGLGLRLIYFSYDVKMKEKGDIPEGYSVSREKKERFSLILESASTNQTSMYLCASSPTGTWGSPLHFGNGTRLTVT.

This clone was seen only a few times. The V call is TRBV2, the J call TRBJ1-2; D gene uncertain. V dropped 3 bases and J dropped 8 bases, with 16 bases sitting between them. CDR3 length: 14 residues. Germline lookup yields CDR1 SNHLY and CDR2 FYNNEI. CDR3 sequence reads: CASSDQGGGVGYTF. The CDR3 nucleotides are TGTGCCAGCAGTGATCAAGGTGGCGGGGTGGGCTACACCTTC.